This is a list of T cell receptor beta chains from one sample in a study of monozygotic twins with inflammatory bowel disease. From the 5' RACE reads, TCRdb lists one entry per CDR3 protein and no DNA. The listing contains around 97,000 distinct CDR3 sequences. Material: blood. These receptors were obtained from a human donor with ulcerative colitis or Crohn's disease, or a healthy co-twin of an affected twin (not recorded which). Both conserved end residues are part of each CDR3.

v_gene,j_gene,CDR3aa
TRBV7-2,TRBJ2-7,CASSLSVTYEQYF
TRBV23-1,TRBJ1-5,CASSHQREEYQPQHF
TRBV3-1,TRBJ1-6,CASSGQGNNSPLHF
TRBV19,TRBJ1-2,CASSMLLRGLYGYTF
TRBV9,TRBJ2-2,CASSVAGGGDANTGELFF
TRBV20-1,TRBJ2-3,CSGNRGGISVDTQYF
TRBV12-3/TRBV12-4,TRBJ1-5,CASSLGQGYQPQHF
TRBV2,TRBJ2-1,CASTVQLYNEQFF
TRBV19,TRBJ1-1,CASSIVGGRNTKAFF
TRBV20-1,TRBJ1-1,CSASQGMDTEAFF
TRBV10-3,TRBJ2-5,CAISHLAGGETQYF
TRBV5-1,TRBJ2-1,CASRTGGSGFNEQFF
TRBV5-6,TRBJ1-1,CASSLVQVRAEAFF
TRBV7-2,TRBJ2-7,CASRPSAAYEQYF
TRBV7-9,TRBJ2-7,CASSPYWVGSSYEQYF
TRBV5-6,TRBJ2-7,CASSLPDGRAHEQYF
TRBV5-1,TRBJ2-1,CASSLLTSGGGSEQFF
TRBV3-1,TRBJ2-5,CASSRLTELKETQYF
TRBV5-1,TRBJ2-5,CASSLGSASGRGETQYF
TRBV28,TRBJ2-7,CASSLSRGTYEQYF
TRBV20-1,TRBJ2-7,CSANGQIAREQYF
TRBV5-4,TRBJ2-1,CASSLVGRNNEQFF
TRBV13,TRBJ2-1,CASSSAGSYNEQFF
TRBV7-8,TRBJ2-1,CASSSPPGEQFF
TRBV29-1,TRBJ2-5,CSVDHHPETQYF
TRBV19,TRBJ2-3,CASSMGRSTDTQYF
TRBV6-5,TRBJ2-7,CASSYGAAVTYEQYF
TRBV7-2,TRBJ2-7,CASSPGLPYEQYF
TRBV9,TRBJ1-2,CASSVDSLYGYTF
TRBV30,TRBJ1-1,CAWKAGERNTEAFF
TRBV2,TRBJ2-1,CASSELLTSGNNEQFF
TRBV5-4,TRBJ2-5,CASSLLGLGLAGDQETQYF
TRBV5-1,TRBJ1-1,CASGGRADTEAFF
TRBV20-1,TRBJ2-3,CSAPPPAGSWVDTQYF
TRBV10-3,TRBJ1-2,CATMSFGGYTF
TRBV6-2/TRBV6-3,TRBJ2-6,CASSYPYRVGVLTF
TRBV5-1,TRBJ1-1,CASSPIDRGRRGTEAFF
TRBV19,TRBJ2-7,CASSIVGNYEQYF
TRBV7-2,TRBJ1-1,CASTLVRGTREAFF
TRBV6-1,TRBJ2-3,CASSQFRRSNSDTQYF
TRBV11-2,TRBJ1-5,CASSRTATRLYSNQPQHF
TRBV20-1,TRBJ1-5,CSAALQGRNQPQHF
TRBV7-8,TRBJ1-2,CASSADVGYGYTF
TRBV12-3/TRBV12-4,TRBJ2-6,CASSFTGTGANVLTF
TRBV19,TRBJ1-6,CARSTGTGGNNSPLHF
TRBV12-3/TRBV12-4,TRBJ1-1,CASSDQGSPRATEAFF
TRBV27,TRBJ1-2,CASRTISGGYTF
TRBV20-1,TRBJ1-5,CSARAPQGLNQPQHF
TRBV28,TRBJ2-7,CASNTGTGGTCEQYF
TRBV6-1,TRBJ2-7,CASSEVDSDEQYF
TRBV5-1,TRBJ2-1,CASSSFTGGEQFF
TRBV7-2,TRBJ2-3,CASHRRRDTQYF
TRBV10-1,TRBJ2-7,CASTGGNNEQYF
TRBV5-4,TRBJ2-1,CASSLAWGNNEQFF
TRBV29-1,TRBJ1-1,CSTITTKGMNTEAFF